This T cell receptor beta chain was captured by sequencing in a study of blood T cell repertoires in COVID-19. Study background: Specimens from acute and convalescent COVID-19 originated in the United States, Italy and Spain. PBMCs, B-cell-depleted T cells, or T cells provided the cDNA or gDNA that made up the material.

The CDR3 covers 13 residues. The germline CDR1 and CDR2 sequences are SGHTA and FQGNSA. V lost 6 bases and J 6 bases, leaving 12 bases between the germline ends. Under the authors' procedure: Reference gene primer amplification gave nucleated cell count estimates. The assay was immunoSEQ multiplex PCR, and TCRdb's table has in-frame clones only and misses some. D and trimming come from the DNA, and the V and J calls and clone size come from that table. The sample includes some 400,000 clones, 70% to 85% of them seen just once. This sequence was found in a human donor with acute or convalescent COVID-19. The donor label of this sample is uncertain. The J gene is TRBJ2-1, the V gene TRBV7-2; D is possibly TRBD2 (6 bases). Sequencing input: peripheral blood. For the CDR3, the DNA is TGTGCCAGCAGATTGACTAGTGTCAATGAGCAGTTCTTC. It translates to CASRLTSVNEQFF.